This is a list of T cell receptor beta chains from one sample in a study of CD8 T cells in Susac syndrome. Each CDR3 protein is one row after TCRdb ran MiXCR on the immunoSEQ multiplex PCR reads. The sample lists roughly 200,000 distinct CDR3 sequences; over 85% were seen once. Sample: CD4+ T cells from PBMCs. The source of these receptors is a human donor in good health. CDR3s include the opening cysteine and the closing phenylalanine or tryptophan. D genes are given only for firm matches. The listing skips clone size in some rows; elsewhere it reads once, few, many or a size class.

v_gene,j_gene,abundance,d_gene,CDR3aa,CDR3nt
TRBV18,TRBJ2-7,NA,NA,CASSPNEGLNYEQYF,TGTGCCAGCTCACCAAACGAGGGACTCAACTACGAGCAGTACTTC
TRBV2,TRBJ2-3,once,NA,CAINLGGTTDTQYF,TGTGCCATCAACCTCGGAGGCACCACAGATACGCAGTATTTT
TRBV12-3/TRBV12-4,TRBJ2-3,NA,TRBD2,CASSPGLAGRTDTQYF,TGTGCCAGCAGTCCGGGACTAGCGGGACGCACAGATACGCAGTATTTT
TRBV7-7,TRBJ2-1,NA,TRBD2,CASSFGLAGGANEQFF,TGTGCCAGCAGCTTCGGACTAGCGGGAGGGGCAAATGAGCAGTTCTTC
TRBV20-1,TRBJ2-3,NA,TRBD1,CSAASGTGTTDTQYF,TGCAGTGCTGCCTCCGGGACAGGAACCACAGATACGCAGTATTTT
TRBV5-4,TRBJ1-2,NA,NA,CASSFRGANYGYTF,TGTGCCAGCAGCTTCCGGGGGGCTAACTATGGCTACACCTTC
TRBV5-1,TRBJ2-7,NA,NA,CASRPRSRDHEQYF,TGCGCCAGCAGACCCAGATCTAGAGACCACGAGCAGTACTTC
TRBV12-3/TRBV12-4,TRBJ1-4,NA,NA,CASSPKRREEKLFF,TGTGCCAGCAGTCCCAAGAGAAGGGAGGAAAAACTGTTTTTT
TRBV7-2,TRBJ1-5,once,NA,CASNREFNQPQHF,TGTGCCAGCAACAGGGAGTTCAATCAGCCCCAGCATTTT
TRBV29-1,TRBJ1-5,NA,TRBD1,CSVRQGEGQPQHF,TGCAGCGTGCGACAGGGGGAAGGTCAGCCCCAGCATTTT
TRBV15,TRBJ2-2,NA,TRBD1,CATSRDPAGTANTGELFF,TGTGCCACCAGCAGAGACCCAGCCGGGACAGCGAACACCGGGGAGCTGTTTTTT
TRBV29-1,TRBJ2-3,once,NA,CSVDRPGTDTQYF,TGCAGCGTTGATCGTCCGGGAACAGATACGCAGTATTTT
TRBV27,TRBJ1-2,NA,NA,CASSLSRGQKGYTF,TGTGCCAGCAGTTTATCGCGGGGTCAGAAGGGCTACACCTTC